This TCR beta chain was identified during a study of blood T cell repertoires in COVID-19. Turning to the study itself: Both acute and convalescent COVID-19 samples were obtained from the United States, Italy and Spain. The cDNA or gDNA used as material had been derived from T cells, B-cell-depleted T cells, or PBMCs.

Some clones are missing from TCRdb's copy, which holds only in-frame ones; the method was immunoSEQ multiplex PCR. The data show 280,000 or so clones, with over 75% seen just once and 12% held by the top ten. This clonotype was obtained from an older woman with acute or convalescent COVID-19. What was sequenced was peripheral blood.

CDR3: CASRFGQAYGYTF. DNA of the CDR3: TGTGCCAGCAGATTCGGACAGGCCTATGGCTACACCTTC. V is TRBV6-5 and J is TRBJ1-2; 7 positions match TRBD1. The CDR3 length is 13 residues. The V gene end was trimmed by 6 bases and the J gene end by 4 bases; junction bases not matched to a gene: 5. The V gene's germline CDR1 is MNHEY and CDR2 SVGAGI.